These 26 T cell receptor beta chains were sequenced from one sample in a study of OX40 agonist ivuxolimab in advanced cancers. Data came from immunoSEQ multiplex PCR; TCRdb stores just in-frame clones and leaves some out. The sample holds roughly 80,000 clones, 70% to 90% seen once. This specimen consisted of CD4+ or CD8+ T cells sorted from blood, obtained in a trial of the OX40 agonist ivuxolimab. These receptors were obtained from an adult with an advanced solid tumor such as melanoma, head and neck, liver or kidney cancer.

This clone was seen only a few times. The chain uses TRBV30 and TRBJ1-1; possible D gene TRBD1, 6 bases. CDR1 and CDR2 from the germline V gene are GTSNPN and SVGIG (reference sequence). The V and J ends lost 0 bases and 13 bases respectively, with 18 bases between them. CDR3 length equals 13 residues. The CDR3 is CAWSVSSGQDFFF. Here the CDR3 DNA reads TGTGCCTGGAGTGTAAGTTCGGGACAAGATTTTTTCTTT.

The chain recombines TRBV5-6 with TRBJ2-5; no firm D call. Germline CDR1 is SGHDT and CDR2 is YYEEEE. CDR3 size: 15 residues. V lost 4 bases, J lost 0 bases, and 13 bases lay in between. The CDR3 sequence is CASSLEALYQETQYF. Here the CDR3 DNA reads TGTGCCAGCAGCCTAGAGGCACTTTACCAAGAGACCCAGTACTTC.

The V and J genes are TRBV6-5 and TRBJ1-1; no definite D call. Trimming shortened V by 6 bases and J by 1 base, and 6 bases separated the two germline ends. Germline V CDR1 and CDR2: MNHEY, SVGAGI. The CDR3 loop spans 12 amino acids. Written as DNA, the CDR3 is TGTGCCAGCAGAACCACGAACACTGAAGCTTTCTTT. This gives the protein CASRTTNTEAFF.

The genes are TRBV29-1 and TRBJ2-3; 7 bases fit TRBD2. After removal of 4 bases from V and 0 bases from J, the junction contained 13 bases not matched to a gene. The CDR3 has 17 residues. The germline CDR1 and CDR2 sequences are SQVTM and ANQGSEA. The CDR3, as DNA: TGCAGCGTTGTTCTCAACCTACTAGCGAAAAGCACAGATACGCAGTATTTT. Its protein product is CSVVLNLLAKSTDTQYF.

V usage is TRBV19 and J usage is TRBJ2-7; the match to TRBD2 covers 7 bases. The CDR3 totals 15 residues. The germline V gene has CDR1 LNHDA and CDR2 SQIVND (reference sequence). Trimming took 5 bases from V and 1 from J; bases not matched to a gene: 8. The CDR3: CASSLGGRGSYEQYF. The CDR3 DNA reads TGTGCCAGTAGTCTCGGCGGGAGAGGGTCCTACGAGCAGTACTTC.

In the case of this clone: Other nucleotide sequences from this sample produce the same CDR3. The V and J genes are TRBV5-1 and TRBJ2-2; the D is unclear. This CDR3 spans 15 amino acids. The V end was cut by 2 bases, the J end by 0 bases, with 8 bases between. CDR1 is SGHRS and CDR2 is YFSETQ in the germline V gene. The CDR3 nucleotides are TGCGCCAGCAGCTTAGGACGCGCGAACACCGGGGAGCTGTTTTTT. Translating gives CASSLGRANTGELFF.

The chain couples TRBV7-9 to TRBJ1-1, with D tentatively TRBD1 (5 bases). The germline gives CDR1 SEHNR, CDR2 FQNEAQ (reference sequence). The CDR3 length is 15 residues. V was trimmed by 4 bases and J by 1 base, leaving 13 bases between them. For the CDR3, the DNA is TGTGCCAGCAGCTCGTTCGACAGACAGAACACTGAAGCTTTCTTT. Translation gives CASSSFDRQNTEAFF. Looking up the rest from reference TRBV7-9 and TRBJ1-1 gives the full variable domain: DTGVSQNPRHKITKRGQNVTFRCDPISEHNRLYWYRQTLGQGPEFLTYFQNEAQLEKSRLLSDRFSAERPKGSFSTLEIQRTEQGDSAMYLCASSSFDRQNTEAFFGQGTRLTVV.

This chain joins TRBV5-5 and TRBJ2-7; 9 bases line up with TRBD2. The CDR3 runs to 15 residues. The germline CDR1 and CDR2 sequences are SGHKS and YYEKEE (reference sequence). The J segment lost 0 bases and the V segment lost 3 bases, leaving 4 bases of the junction unmatched. The CDR3 sequence is CASSSNSGSSYEQYF. The CDR3, as DNA: TGTGCCAGCAGCTCTAATAGCGGGAGCTCCTACGAGCAGTACTTC.

This clone has a single count. This chain links TRBV6-5 with TRBJ2-1, with 7 bases matching TRBD2. After removal of 5 bases from V and 6 bases from J, the junction contained 10 bases not matched to a gene. The germline V gene has CDR1 MNHEY and CDR2 SVGAGI. The CDR3 consists of 15 residues. The CDR3 is CASSRLALSGNEQFF. The DNA for the CDR3 is TGTGCCAGCAGTCGACTAGCCTTAAGTGGCAATGAGCAGTTCTTC.

The chain is built from TRBV12-5 and TRBJ2-1; 10 bases are shared with TRBD2. The germline gives CDR1 LGHNT, CDR2 FRNRAP. The CDR3 contains 16 residues. V trimming: 7 bases; J trimming: 6 bases; junction bases outside the gene matches: 12. The CDR3 loop is CASVWGAGGSFNEQFF. The DNA for the CDR3 is TGTGCTAGTGTCTGGGGAGCGGGGGGGTCTTTCAATGAGCAGTTCTTC.

The chain combines TRBV9 with TRBJ1-2; D uncertain. The CDR3 runs 13 residues. Trimming took off 0 bases at V and 2 bases at J, with 5 bases between the two ends. The germline gives CDR1 SGDLS, CDR2 YYNGEE. Here the CDR3 DNA reads TGTGCCAGCAGCGTAGTCGAGAACTATGGCTACACCTTC. Protein: CASSVVENYGYTF.

The gene calls are TRBV18 and TRBJ2-7; TRBD2 matches 14 bases. The CDR3 extends over 19 amino acids. V lost 2 bases to trimming and J lost 5 bases; unmatched junction nucleotides: 14. The V gene's germline CDR1 is KGHSH and CDR2 LQKENI. The chain's CDR3 is CASSPVGLAGALGSHEQYF. DNA for the CDR3: TGTGCCAGCTCACCAGTGGGACTAGCGGGAGCCCTTGGGTCCCACGAGCAGTACTTC.

The chain combines TRBV20-1 with TRBJ2-7; D gene uncertain. The CDR3 sequence is 11 residues long. CDR1 and CDR2 (germline): DFQATT, SNEGSKA (reference sequence). The V end was cut by 3 bases, the J end by 7 bases, with 10 bases between. For the CDR3, the DNA is TGCAGTGCTAGGCGCGCCCGGGAGCAGTACTTC. Protein: CSARRAREQYF.

The chain uses TRBV7-2 and TRBJ1-2; tentatively, D is TRBD1 (5 bases). Trimming stripped 1 base from V and 4 bases from J, with 13 bases between. The CDR3 extends over 15 amino acids. Germline V gene data show CDR1 as SGHTA and CDR2 as FQGNSA. The CDR3 sequence: CASSLVGGETYGYTF. CDR3 sequence (DNA): TGTGCCAGCAGCTTAGTCGGGGGAGAAACCTATGGCTACACCTTC.

The rearrangement links TRBV6-5 to TRBJ2-7; 7 nucleotides align to TRBD1. Germline V CDR1 and CDR2: MNHEY, SVGAGI. This CDR3 region has 14 residues. J gave up 1 base and V 4 bases, and 4 bases lay outside the gene matches. CDR3 DNA: TGTGCCAGCAGTTCTCAACAGGGGTCCTACGAGCAGTACTTC. It yields the protein CASSSQQGSYEQYF.

The chain carries TRBV7-9 and TRBJ1-4; 9 bases line up with TRBD1. The CDR3 consists of 16 residues. The V segment lost 4 bases and the J segment 7 bases; nucleotides outside the gene matches: 10. Germline lookup yields CDR1 SEHNR and CDR2 FQNEAQ (reference sequence). The DNA for the CDR3 is TGTGCCAGCAGCTCGCGAACCGGGACAGGGACTGAAAAACTGTTTTTT. Residues: CASSSRTGTGTEKLFF.

The chain joins TRBV9 to TRBJ2-1, with D possibly called TRBD1 or TRBD2 (5 bases each). CDR3 length: 13 residues. Germline V lookup: CDR1 SGDLS, CDR2 YYNGEE. V lost 0 bases and J 7 bases, leaving 8 bases between the germline ends. This CDR3 is CASSVGWGNEQFF. DNA of the CDR3: TGTGCCAGCAGCGTAGGGTGGGGGAATGAGCAGTTCTTC.

Here the CDR3 DNA reads TGTGCCAGCAGACAATCTAGCGGGAGCTATAACATTCAGTACTTC. This sequence encodes CASRQSSGSYNIQYF. This sequence joins TRBV6-5 and TRBJ2-4; 10 nucleotides line up with TRBD2. The CDR3 has 15 residues. Looked up from germline, CDR1 is MNHEY and CDR2 is SVGAGI. The junction had 9 bases not matched to a gene; V was cut back by 6 bases and J by 7 bases.

This clone has ten or more counts. The gene calls are TRBV19 and TRBJ1-5, with TRBD1 matching 7 bases. Germline V gives CDR1 LNHDA, CDR2 SQIVND (reference sequence). The CDR3 loop spans 13 amino acids. Trimming took 4 bases from V and 7 from J; bases not matched to a gene: 4. The CDR3 sequence is CASSRQGDQPQHF. CDR3 sequence (DNA): TGTGCCAGTAGTAGACAGGGCGACCAGCCCCAGCATTTT.

The chain has TRBV19 and TRBJ1-2, with unresolved D. Germline assignment: CDR1 LNHDA and CDR2 SQIVND (reference sequence). The CDR3 sequence is 15 residues long. The V and J ends lost 7 bases and 0 bases respectively, with 15 bases between them. CDR3 sequence: CASTPDSSTNYGYTF. CDR3 DNA: TGTGCCAGTACTCCTGACTCATCCACTAACTATGGCTACACCTTC.

The gene calls are TRBV9 and TRBJ2-1, with a weak D call TRBD2 (6 bases). V was clipped by 4 bases and J by 7 bases, with 15 bases between them. Germline-derived CDR1 and CDR2 are SGDLS and YYNGEE. The CDR3 runs to 14 residues. DNA for the CDR3: TGTGCCAGCAGCCCGCGGTCCGGGAGTAATGAGCAGTTCTTC. Its protein product is CASSPRSGSNEQFF. The variable domain in full, with the rest retrieved from reference TRBV9 and TRBJ2-1, is DSGVTQTPKHLITATGQRVTLRCSPRSGDLSVYWYQQSLDQGLQFLIQYYNGEERAKGNILERFSAQQFPDLHSELNLSSLELGDSALYFCASSPRSGSNEQFFGPGTRLTVL.

This clone was recorded only once. The chain recombines TRBV10-3 with TRBJ2-6; TRBD2 matches at 11 bases. Germline values: CDR1 ENHRY, CDR2 SYGVKD. Germline trimming cut 4 bases from V and 0 bases from J; bases unmatched to any gene: 8. This CDR3 spans 19 amino acids. The CDR3 protein is CAISAKTSGTPSGANVLTF. In nucleotides, the CDR3 is TGTGCCATCAGTGCGAAGACTAGCGGGACCCCCTCTGGGGCCAACGTCCTGACTTTC.

The chain employs TRBV27 and TRBJ1-4; D might be TRBD1 (5 bases). In germline, CDR1 is MNHEY, CDR2 SMNVEV (reference sequence). The CDR3 is 17 amino acids. Trimming left V 3 bases short and J 2 bases short, with 16 bases between. CDR3 region: CASSFGKGEGTNEKLFF. The CDR3 region has the DNA TGTGCCAGCAGTTTTGGGAAAGGGGAGGGTACTAATGAAAAACTGTTTTTT.

J is TRBJ1-2 and V is TRBV7-9; 7 bases fit TRBD1. V lost 1 base and J lost 4; bases outside the gene matches: 3. Per the germline V gene, CDR1 is SEHNR and CDR2 is FQNEAQ (reference sequence). CDR3 size: 14 residues. This CDR3 is CASSLGQGVYGYTF. In nucleotides, the CDR3 is TGTGCCAGCAGCTTAGGGCAGGGGGTCTATGGCTACACCTTC.

The chain is built from TRBV6-5 and TRBJ2-7; D ambiguous. The V gene lost 0 bases and the J gene lost 2 bases, with 11 bases spanning the gap. CDR3 length: 15 residues. The germline V gene has CDR1 MNHEY and CDR2 SVGAGI. The CDR3 DNA reads TGTGCCAGCAGTTACTCTGCGGATGCGGCCTACGAGCAGTACTTC. Protein sequence: CASSYSADAAYEQYF.

This clone was picked up one time. The chain carries TRBV5-6 and TRBJ2-4; 8 bases map to TRBD1. The J segment lost 8 bases and the V segment lost 4 bases, leaving 14 bases of the junction unmatched. The V gene's germline CDR1 is SGHDT and CDR2 YYEEEE. CDR3 size: 16 residues. This CDR3 is CASSRTLGQVTDIQYF. The CDR3 DNA sequence: TGTGCCAGCAGCCGGACCTTGGGACAGGTCACAGACATTCAGTACTTC. The variable domain in full, with the rest retrieved from reference TRBV5-6 and TRBJ2-4, is DAGVTQSPTHLIKTRGQQVTLRCSPKSGHDTVSWYQQALGQGPQFIFQYYEEEERQRGNFPDRFSGHQFPNYSSELNVNALLLGDSALYLCASSRTLGQVTDIQYFGAGTRLSVL.